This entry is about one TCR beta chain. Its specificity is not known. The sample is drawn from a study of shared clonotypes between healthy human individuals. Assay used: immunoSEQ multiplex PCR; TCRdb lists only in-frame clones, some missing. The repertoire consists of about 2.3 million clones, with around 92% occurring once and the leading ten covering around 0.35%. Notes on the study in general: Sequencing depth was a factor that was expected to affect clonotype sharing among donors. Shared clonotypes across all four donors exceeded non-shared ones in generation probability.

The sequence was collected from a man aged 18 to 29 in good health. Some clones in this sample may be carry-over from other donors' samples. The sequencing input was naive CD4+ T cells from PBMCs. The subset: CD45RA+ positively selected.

The CDR3 sequence is CSVAEGGETQYF. The CDR3 DNA is TGCAGCGTTGCTGAGGGAGGAGAGACCCAGTACTTC. This chain joins TRBV29-1 and TRBJ2-5; D is possibly TRBD2 (6 bases). Trimming took 4 bases from V and 4 from J, leaving 10 bases between them. Germline CDR1 reads SQVTM; CDR2 reads ANQGSEA. This CDR3 is 12 amino acids long. The variable domain in full, with the rest retrieved from reference TRBV29-1 and TRBJ2-5, is SAVISQKPSRDICQRGTSLTIQCQVDSQVTMMFWYRQQPGQSLTLIATANQGSEATYESGFVIDKFPISRPNLTFSTLTVSNMSPEDSSIYLCSVAEGGETQYFGPGTRLLVL.